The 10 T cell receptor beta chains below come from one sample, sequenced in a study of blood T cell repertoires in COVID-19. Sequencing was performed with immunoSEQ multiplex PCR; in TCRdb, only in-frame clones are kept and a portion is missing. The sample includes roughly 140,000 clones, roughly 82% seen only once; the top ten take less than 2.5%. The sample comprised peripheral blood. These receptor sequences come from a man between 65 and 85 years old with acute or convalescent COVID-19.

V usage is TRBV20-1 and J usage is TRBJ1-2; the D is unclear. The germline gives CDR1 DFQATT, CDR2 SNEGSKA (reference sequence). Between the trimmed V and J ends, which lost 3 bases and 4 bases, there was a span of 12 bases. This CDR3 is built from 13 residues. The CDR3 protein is CSASMGLPYGYTF. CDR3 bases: TGCAGTGCTAGTATGGGCCTACCCTATGGCTACACCTTC.

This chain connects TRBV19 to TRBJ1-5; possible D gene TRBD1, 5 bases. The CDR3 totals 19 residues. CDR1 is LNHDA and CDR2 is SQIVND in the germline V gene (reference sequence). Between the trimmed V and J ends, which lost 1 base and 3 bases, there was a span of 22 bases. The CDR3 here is CASSIAVWAAGGLNQPQHF. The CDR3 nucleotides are TGTGCCAGTAGTATAGCGGTTTGGGCGGCCGGGGGACTCAATCAGCCCCAGCATTTT.

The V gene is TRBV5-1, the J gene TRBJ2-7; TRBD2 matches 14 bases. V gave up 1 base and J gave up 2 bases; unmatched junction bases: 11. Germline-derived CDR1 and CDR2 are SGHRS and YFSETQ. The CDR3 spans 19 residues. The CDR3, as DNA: TGCGCCAGCAGCTTGTCCCTGACTAGCGGGAGGGCCAAACCCTACGAGCAGTACTTC. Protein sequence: CASSLSLTSGRAKPYEQYF.

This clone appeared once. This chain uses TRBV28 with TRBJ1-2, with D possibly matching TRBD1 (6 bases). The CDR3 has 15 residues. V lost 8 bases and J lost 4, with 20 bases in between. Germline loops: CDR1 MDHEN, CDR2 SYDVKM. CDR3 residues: CASGSGQSKGYGYTF. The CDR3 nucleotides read TGTGCCAGCGGGTCCGGACAGTCGAAGGGCTATGGCTACACCTTC.

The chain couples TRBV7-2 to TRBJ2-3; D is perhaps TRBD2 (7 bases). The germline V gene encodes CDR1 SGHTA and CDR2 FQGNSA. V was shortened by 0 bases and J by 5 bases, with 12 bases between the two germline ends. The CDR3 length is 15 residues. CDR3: CASSLAGGAGDTQYF. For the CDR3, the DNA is TGTGCCAGCAGCTTAGCGGGGGGGGCGGGAGATACGCAGTATTTT.

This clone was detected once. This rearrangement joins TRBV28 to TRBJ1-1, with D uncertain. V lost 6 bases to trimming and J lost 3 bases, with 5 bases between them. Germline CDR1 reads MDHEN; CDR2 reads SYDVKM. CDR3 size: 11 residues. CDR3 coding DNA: TGTGCCAGCAGGGAGTACACTGAAGCTTTCTTT. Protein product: CASREYTEAFF.

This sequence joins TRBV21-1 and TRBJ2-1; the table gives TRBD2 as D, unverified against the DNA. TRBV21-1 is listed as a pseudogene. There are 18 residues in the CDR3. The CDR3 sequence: CASSKEGTSGGPCNEQFF. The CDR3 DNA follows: TGTGCCAGCAGCAAAGAGGGGACTAGCGGGGGGCCCTGCAATGAGCAGTTCTTC.

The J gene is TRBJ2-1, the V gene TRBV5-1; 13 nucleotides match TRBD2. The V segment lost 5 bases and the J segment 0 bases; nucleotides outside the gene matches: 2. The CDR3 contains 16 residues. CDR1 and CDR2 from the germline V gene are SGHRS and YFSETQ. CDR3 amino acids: CASRGTSGASYNEQFF. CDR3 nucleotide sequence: TGCGCCAGCAGGGGGACTAGCGGGGCCTCCTACAATGAGCAGTTCTTC.

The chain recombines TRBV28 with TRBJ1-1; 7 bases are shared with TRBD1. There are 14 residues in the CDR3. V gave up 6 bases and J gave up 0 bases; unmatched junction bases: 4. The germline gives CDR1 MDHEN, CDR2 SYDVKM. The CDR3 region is CASSTGQMNTEAFF. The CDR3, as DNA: TGTGCCAGCAGCACGGGACAGATGAACACTGAAGCTTTCTTT. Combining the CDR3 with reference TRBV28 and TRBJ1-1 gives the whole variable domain DVKVTQSSRYLVKRTGEKVFLECVQDMDHENMFWYRQDPGLGLRLIYFSYDVKMKEKGDIPEGYSVSREKKERFSLILESASTNQTSMYLCASSTGQMNTEAFFGQGTRLTVV.

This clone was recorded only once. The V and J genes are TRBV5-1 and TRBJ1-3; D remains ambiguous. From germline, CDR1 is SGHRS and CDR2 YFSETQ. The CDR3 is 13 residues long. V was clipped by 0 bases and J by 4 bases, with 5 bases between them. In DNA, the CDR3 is TGCGCCAGCAGCTTGGATCCGGGAAACACCATATATTTT. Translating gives CASSLDPGNTIYF.